What follows are 23 T cell receptor beta chains derived from one specimen sequenced in a study of shared clonotypes between healthy human individuals. Method: immunoSEQ multiplex PCR; TCRdb's copy keeps in-frame clones and lacks some. Seen here are about 1 million clones, under 80% observed once, and the top ten hold 1.5%. Sequences were obtained from memory CD4+ T cells sorted from blood. As to subset: CD45RA-negative fraction. These receptor sequences come from a man between 18 and 29 years old in good health.

The chain uses TRBV5-1 and TRBJ1-5; TRBD1 is a possible D gene (6 bases). Germline values: CDR1 SGHRS, CDR2 YFSETQ. The CDR3 is 16 residues long. Trimming stripped 4 bases from V and 3 bases from J, with 17 bases between. The DNA of the CDR3 is TGCGCCAGCAGCCCTTACCCGACAGGAGTCAATCAGCCCCAGCATTTT. Residues: CASSPYPTGVNQPQHF.

This rearrangement joins TRBV7-6 to TRBJ2-5, with 11 bases aligning to TRBD2. The CDR3 sequence is 16 residues long. CDR1 is SGHVS, CDR2 FNYEAQ, per germline. Losses at the gene ends were 1 base for V and 0 bases for J; bases not matched to a gene: 1. The CDR3 here is CASSLVGLADQETQYF. As DNA, the CDR3 is TGTGCCAGCAGCTTAGTGGGACTAGCGGACCAAGAGACCCAGTACTTC.

This clone appeared a few times. The chain is built from TRBV10-3 and TRBJ1-5; D unresolved. The CDR3 has 13 amino acids. Germline values: CDR1 ENHRY, CDR2 SYGVKD. V dropped 3 bases and J dropped 12 bases, with 15 bases sitting between them. The CDR3 is CAISDRREGFQHF. CDR3 coding DNA: TGTGCCATCAGTGACAGGAGGGAAGGATTCCAGCATTTT.

This chain connects TRBV5-1 to TRBJ2-6; 10 bases agree with TRBD1. Germline CDR1 and CDR2: SGHRS and YFSETQ. J lost 1 base, V lost 1 base, and 2 bases had no gene match. CDR3 length: 17 amino acids. The CDR3: CASSLPDRGSGANVLTF. The CDR3, as DNA: TGCGCCAGCAGCTTGCCGGACAGGGGGTCTGGGGCCAACGTCCTGACTTTC.

The V gene is TRBV28, the J gene TRBJ1-2, with D possibly being TRBD1 (5 bases). This CDR3 spans 12 amino acids. Germline loops: CDR1 MDHEN, CDR2 SYDVKM. V was shortened by 9 bases and J by 2 bases, with 10 bases between the two germline ends. The CDR3 sequence: CASGDRNYGYTF. CDR3 sequence (DNA): TGTGCCAGTGGGGACCGCAACTATGGCTACACCTTC.

The DNA for the CDR3 is TGTGCCAGCAGCTTCTTGCTAGGGTCCGAGCAGTACTTC. Its protein product is CASSFLLGSEQYF. The chain joins TRBV7-8 to TRBJ2-7; D is uncertain. Germline assignment: CDR1 SGHVS and CDR2 FQNEAQ. V was shortened by 3 bases and J by 6 bases, with 12 bases between the two germline ends. There are 13 residues in the CDR3. The whole variable domain, remainder taken from reference TRBV7-8 and TRBJ2-7, is GAGVSQSPRYKVAKRGQDVALRCDPISGHVSLFWYQQALGQGPEFLTYFQNEAQLDKSGLPSDRFFAERPEGSVSTLKIQRTQQEDSAVYLCASSFLLGSEQYFGPGTRLTVT.

The CDR3 region is CASSISSGLATGELFF. The CDR3 DNA follows: TGCGCCAGCAGCATTTCTAGCGGGCTCGCCACCGGGGAGCTGTTTTTT. The chain links TRBV5-1 to TRBJ2-2; 8 bases agree with TRBD2. V lost 4 bases and J lost 4; bases outside the gene matches: 9. From germline, CDR1 is SGHRS and CDR2 YFSETQ. The CDR3 sequence is 16 residues long.

The chain employs TRBV11-1 and TRBJ1-3; possible D gene TRBD1, 5 bases. Germline CDR1 reads SGHAT; CDR2 reads FQDESV (reference sequence). The CDR3 totals 15 residues. The germline V and J ends were trimmed by 4 bases and 2 bases, with 12 bases remaining between them. This chain's CDR3 is CASSSSDIPGNTIYF. In nucleotides, the CDR3 is TGTGCCAGCAGCTCCTCGGACATACCTGGAAACACCATATATTTT.

The chain is built from TRBV27 and TRBJ2-1; a weak D match, TRBD2 (5 bases). In germline, CDR1 is MNHEY, CDR2 SMNVEV (reference sequence). This CDR3 is built from 13 residues. V was cut by 6 bases and J by 2 bases, with 8 bases left in between. DNA of the CDR3: TGTGCCAGCAGCAGGCGGGCCTACAATGAGCAGTTCTTC. Translating gives CASSRRAYNEQFF.

The chain combines TRBV9 with TRBJ2-3; TRBD2 might be the D (7 bases). This CDR3 has 15 residues. Germline V gene data show CDR1 as SGDLS and CDR2 as YYNGEE. V was shortened by 3 bases and J by 4 bases, with 15 bases between the two germline ends. The CDR3 DNA sequence: TGTGCCAGCAGCGGAGGGGGGAGGGAATCAGATACGCAGTATTTT. It encodes CASSGGGRESDTQYF.

This clone came up a few times. This chain joins TRBV5-6 and TRBJ2-5; the D gene is possibly TRBD1 (5 bases). V was clipped by 3 bases and J by 7 bases, with 13 bases between them. The CDR3 has 13 residues. The germline gives CDR1 SGHDT, CDR2 YYEEEE. The CDR3 here is CASSSTGPGTQYF. As DNA, the CDR3 is TGTGCCAGCAGCTCTACAGGTCCGGGGACCCAGTACTTC.

Points on this clone: This same CDR3 is encoded by further DNA sequences in the sample. The rearrangement links TRBV15 to TRBJ1-2; 9 bases match TRBD1. Germline values: CDR1 LNHNV, CDR2 YYDKDF (reference sequence). The length of the CDR3 is 12 residues. Unmatched junction bases numbered 1, after V lost 3 bases and J lost 8 bases. The CDR3: CATSRDRGGYTF. The CDR3 DNA sequence: TGTGCCACCAGCAGGGACAGGGGCGGCTACACCTTC.

The chain joins TRBV2 to TRBJ2-5; maybe TRBD2 (5 bases). There are 17 residues in the CDR3. The V end was cut by 7 bases, the J end by 6 bases, with 27 bases between. In germline, CDR1 is SNHLY, CDR2 FYNNEI. Written as DNA, the CDR3 is TGTGCCAGCATCCGGGGTGAAGGGCCCGGGAAGAGTAAGACCCAGTACTTC. Translated: CASIRGEGPGKSKTQYF.

The genes are TRBV19 and TRBJ1-2; D gene ambiguous. The CDR3 sequence is 12 residues long. Germline V CDR1 and CDR2: LNHDA, SQIVND (reference sequence). Trimming shortened V by 3 bases and J by 11 bases, and 13 bases separated the two germline ends. CDR3 loop: CASSIPGLGYTF. CDR3 coding DNA: TGTGCCAGTAGTATCCCCGGACTAGGGTACACCTTC. Combining the CDR3 with reference TRBV19 and TRBJ1-2 gives the whole variable domain DGGITQSPKYLFRKEGQNVTLSCEQNLNHDAMYWYRQDPGQGLRLIYYSQIVNDFQKGDIAEGYSVSREKKESFPLTVTSAQKNPTAFYLCASSIPGLGYTFGSGTRLTVV.

Only a few counts were recorded for this clone. V and J are TRBV19 and TRBJ1-5; 8 bases line up with TRBD1. Looked up from germline, CDR1 is LNHDA and CDR2 is SQIVND (reference sequence). CDR3 size: 13 residues. V lost 3 bases and J lost 7; bases outside the gene matches: 2. DNA of the CDR3: TGTGCCAGTAGTATCAGGGGGCCACAGCCCCAGCATTTT. This sequence encodes CASSIRGPQPQHF. Drawing the rest from reference TRBV19 and TRBJ1-5, the complete variable domain is DGGITQSPKYLFRKEGQNVTLSCEQNLNHDAMYWYRQDPGQGLRLIYYSQIVNDFQKGDIAEGYSVSREKKESFPLTVTSAQKNPTAFYLCASSIRGPQPQHFGDGTRLSIL.

This CDR3 reads CASSRLGQTSYNEQFF. CDR3 nucleotides: TGTGCCAGCAGCCGCCTGGGACAGACATCCTACAATGAGCAGTTCTTC. J is TRBJ2-1 and V is TRBV5-6, with 7 bases identical to TRBD1. Germline V gene sequence: CDR1 SGHDT, CDR2 YYEEEE. CDR3 length: 16 residues. With 4 bases clipped from V and 1 base from J, the junction kept 8 bases outside the gene matches.

This sequence joins TRBV4-1 and TRBJ1-3; maybe TRBD1 (6 bases). V was clipped by 5 bases and J by 1 base, with 15 bases between them. CDR1 and CDR2 from the germline V gene are MGHRA and YSYEKL. This CDR3 comprises 16 residues. The CDR3 is CASSIRTEQSGNTIYF. In nucleotides, the CDR3 is TGCGCCAGCAGCATTCGGACAGAGCAATCTGGAAACACCATATATTTT.

The chain uses TRBV6-1 and TRBJ1-2; D unresolved. CDR1 MNHNS and CDR2 SASEGT come from the germline V gene. The CDR3 length is 13 residues. V lost 8 bases, J lost 8 bases, and 18 bases lay in between. CDR3 DNA sequence: TGTGCCAGCCAGCAGGCATGGGGTTTCGGCTACACCTTC. Encoded protein: CASQQAWGFGYTF.

This clone was recorded many times. The chain employs TRBV18 and TRBJ2-5; D gene unclear. The CDR3 is 13 amino acids. V was trimmed by 6 bases and J by 4 bases, leaving 12 bases between them. Germline V gene sequence: CDR1 KGHSH, CDR2 LQKENI. CDR3 sequence reads: CASSAGSGETQYF. DNA for the CDR3: TGTGCCAGCTCTGCAGGATCCGGAGAGACCCAGTACTTC.

The chain combines TRBV6-1 with TRBJ2-3; 7 positions match TRBD1. The CDR3 spans 14 residues. V was pared by 5 bases and J by 6 bases, with 8 bases of the junction left unmatched. Germline CDR1 reads MNHNS; CDR2 reads SASEGT. CDR3 amino acids: CASSFHDRVDTQYF. The CDR3 DNA follows: TGTGCCAGCAGTTTTCACGACAGGGTGGATACGCAGTATTTT.

The CDR3 nucleotides read TGCGCCAGCCGGCCCTGGGCCGGGGGACAGGGGGCCCACGAGCAGTACTTC. Encoded protein: CASRPWAGGQGAHEQYF. The J gene is TRBJ2-7, the V gene TRBV5-1; 12 positions match TRBD1. The ends lost 7 bases at V and 5 bases at J; junction bases unmatched: 16. Germline CDR1 SGHRS, CDR2 YFSETQ. The CDR3 runs 17 residues.

V and J are TRBV30 and TRBJ2-1; 7 bases match TRBD2. Unmatched junction bases numbered 7, after V lost 2 bases and J lost 9 bases. The CDR3 has 13 amino acids. Germline CDR1 is GTSNPN and CDR2 is SVGIG (reference sequence). The CDR3 sequence is CAWSPPGGIEQFF. The CDR3 coding sequence is TGTGCCTGGAGTCCCCCGGGGGGTATTGAGCAGTTCTTC.

Written as DNA, the CDR3 is TGTGCCAGCAGTTTACAGACGGGGGAGCAGTACTTC. This gives the protein CASSLQTGEQYF. The chain has TRBV28 and TRBJ2-7; TRBD2 might be the D (5 bases). This CDR3 comprises 12 residues. CDR1 and CDR2 from the germline V gene are MDHEN and SYDVKM. The V and J ends lost 2 bases and 7 bases respectively, with 9 bases between them.